The 13 T cell receptor beta chains below all came from one sample that was sequenced in a study of regulatory T cells in long-lasting Graves disease. The time point was: newly diagnosed GD, antithyroid drugs for less than 3 months. PBMC-extracted RNA yielded the TCR library. HTBI primers from iRepertoire and Arm-PCR of CDR3 regions yielded the TCR beta libraries. TCRdb analysed the multiplex PCR reads with MiXCR anew, one entry per CDR3 protein. The repertoire holds about 370,000 distinct CDR3 sequences, with around 15% as singletons. Sequencing was performed on peripheral blood mononuclear cells (PBMCs), taken at new diagnosis, from a patient treated with antithyroid drugs. These receptors originate from a female donor with Graves disease.

This clonotype was picked up many times. The genes are TRBV30 and TRBJ2-3; D is unclear. The CDR3 sequence is 13 residues long. V lost 3 bases, J lost 0 bases, and 7 bases lay in between. Germline-derived CDR1 and CDR2 are GTSNPN and SVGIG (reference sequence). DNA of the CDR3: TGTGCCTGGAGCTTGTCTAGCACAGATACGCAGTATTTT. It is translated as CAWSLSSTDTQYF.

This clonotype appeared many times. The chain recombines TRBV20-1 with TRBJ2-1, with D unclear. Trimming took 6 bases from V and 7 from J, leaving 16 bases between them. The CDR3 contains 13 residues. Germline assignment: CDR1 DFQATT and CDR2 SNEGSKA (reference sequence). The CDR3 loop reads CSAEDGVQNEQFF. Here the CDR3 DNA reads TGCAGTGCAGAGGATGGCGTTCAGAATGAGCAGTTCTTC.

This clonotype was counted a few times. CDR3 coding DNA: TGTGCCAGCAGCTCGAGCTCATTCCGGGACAGGGGGCAAGATACGCAGTATTTT. It yields the protein CASSSSSFRDRGQDTQYF. This chain connects TRBV9 to TRBJ2-3, with 12 positions matching TRBD1. The CDR3 sequence is 18 residues long. V lost 4 bases, J lost 5 bases, and 14 bases stayed unmatched. Germline V gene sequence: CDR1 SGDLS, CDR2 YYNGEE.

This clonotype was picked up many times. The genes are TRBV11-1 and TRBJ2-2; D is unresolved. V was cut by 5 bases and J by 5 bases, with 9 bases left in between. The germline V gene encodes CDR1 SGHAT and CDR2 FQDESV (reference sequence). The CDR3 consists of 13 residues. Here the CDR3 reads CASSIVGTGELFF. The CDR3 DNA reads as TGTGCCAGCAGCATAGTTGGGACCGGGGAGCTGTTTTTT.

At least ten counts were recorded for this clonotype. The chain has TRBV20-1 and TRBJ2-1; 10 bases agree with TRBD2. The V segment lost 3 bases and the J segment 2 bases; nucleotides outside the gene matches: 7. The CDR3 runs to 16 residues. Germline CDR1 is DFQATT and CDR2 is SNEGSKA (reference sequence). The CDR3 loop reads CSARESSGSTYNEQFF. Written as DNA, the CDR3 is TGCAGTGCTAGGGAATCTAGCGGGAGTACCTACAATGAGCAGTTCTTC.

This clonotype has ten or more counts. This chain links TRBV7-9 with TRBJ1-3, with D unclear. This CDR3 spans 14 amino acids. Germline-derived CDR1 and CDR2 are SEHNR and FQNEAQ (reference sequence). Trimming removed 1 base at V and 2 bases at J, with 6 bases between. The CDR3 loop reads CASSLVGTGNTIYF. Here the CDR3 DNA reads TGTGCCAGCAGCTTAGTCGGGACTGGAAACACCATATATTTT.

This clonotype has at least ten counts. This chain links TRBV11-2 with TRBJ2-6; D is perhaps TRBD1 or TRBD2 (5 bases each). Per germline, CDR1 SGHAT and CDR2 FQNNGV. This CDR3 has 15 amino acids. V dropped 4 bases and J dropped 2 bases, with 9 bases sitting between them. The DNA of the CDR3 is TGTGCCAGCAGCTCCGAGGGGACTGGGGCCAACGTCCTGACTTTC. Protein sequence: CASSSEGTGANVLTF.

There are many counts of this clonotype. The gene calls are TRBV20-1 and TRBJ1-2; 7 nucleotides match TRBD1. Germline V CDR1 and CDR2: DFQATT, SNEGSKA (reference sequence). The CDR3 length is 15 residues. Trimming cost V 0 bases and J 4 bases; bases outside gene matches: 8. CDR3 DNA sequence: TGCAGTGCTAGAGACGCACAGGGGCCCGGCTATGGCTACACCTTC. Translation gives CSARDAQGPGYGYTF.

This clonotype was picked up a small number of times. This rearrangement joins TRBV5-6 to TRBJ2-4; D might be TRBD1 (5 bases). Between the trimmed V and J ends, which lost 0 bases and 0 bases, there was a span of 19 bases. Germline CDR1 is SGHDT and CDR2 is YYEEEE. This CDR3 spans 19 amino acids. Here the CDR3 DNA reads TGTGCCAGCAGCTTGGCAACAGGCGACTTACTGTTAGCCAAAAACATTCAGTACTTC. Translation: CASSLATGDLLLAKNIQYF.

This clonotype was counted at least ten times. This rearrangement joins TRBV5-1 to TRBJ2-1, with 7 bases matching TRBD2. Germline CDR1 SGHRS, CDR2 YFSETQ. Trimming removed 0 bases from V and 4 bases from J; junction bases left unmatched: 7. The CDR3 has 16 residues. The CDR3 protein is CASSLDPSGSYNEQFF. The CDR3, as DNA: TGCGCCAGCAGCTTGGACCCTAGCGGCTCATACAATGAGCAGTTCTTC.

This chain links TRBV11-2 with TRBJ1-1; D is unresolved. V was trimmed by 4 bases and J by 6 bases, leaving 18 bases between them. The germline gives CDR1 SGHAT, CDR2 FQNNGV. The CDR3 extends over 15 amino acids. The chain's CDR3 is CASSSYTGRGAEAFF. The CDR3 nucleotides are TGTGCCAGCAGCTCTTACACCGGACGTGGGGCTGAAGCTTTCTTT.

This clonotype was counted at least ten times. V gene TRBV20-1 combines with J gene TRBJ2-5; the D gene is possibly TRBD2 (6 bases). The germline V gene encodes CDR1 DFQATT and CDR2 SNEGSKA (reference sequence). With 7 bases removed from V and 3 bases from J, the gap between germline ends came to 9 bases. The CDR3 has 11 amino acids. CDR3 nucleotide sequence: TGCAGTGGCTCGGGAGAAGAGACCCAGTACTTC. Its protein product is CSGSGEETQYF.

This clonotype was recorded at least ten times. The DNA of the CDR3 is TGTGCCAGCAGCCTATGGACAGGCCAAAGCAATGAGCAGTTCTTC. It translates to CASSLWTGQSNEQFF. This chain uses TRBV3-1 with TRBJ2-1; 7 bases align to TRBD1. The CDR3 totals 15 residues. With 4 bases clipped from V and 6 bases from J, the junction kept 9 bases outside the gene matches. Per the germline V gene, CDR1 is LGHDT and CDR2 is YNNKEL (reference sequence).